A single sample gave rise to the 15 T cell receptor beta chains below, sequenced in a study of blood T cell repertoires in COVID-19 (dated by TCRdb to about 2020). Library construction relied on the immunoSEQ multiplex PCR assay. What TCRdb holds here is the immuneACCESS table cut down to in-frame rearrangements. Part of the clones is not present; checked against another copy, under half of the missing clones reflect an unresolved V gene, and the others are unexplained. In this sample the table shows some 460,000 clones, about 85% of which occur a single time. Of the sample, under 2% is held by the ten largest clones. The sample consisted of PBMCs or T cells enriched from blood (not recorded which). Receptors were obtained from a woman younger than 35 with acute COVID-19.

The CDR3 bases are TGTGCCAGCACCCTAGGGGAGGGGGAGTTTTGGGAGACCCAGTACTTC. Protein: CASTLGEGEFWETQYF. This chain connects TRBV28 to TRBJ2-5, with D perhaps TRBD2 (7 bases). The CDR3 length is 16 residues. The germline V gene has CDR1 MDHEN and CDR2 SYDVKM. Trimming cost V 7 bases and J 5 bases, with 23 bases left between them.

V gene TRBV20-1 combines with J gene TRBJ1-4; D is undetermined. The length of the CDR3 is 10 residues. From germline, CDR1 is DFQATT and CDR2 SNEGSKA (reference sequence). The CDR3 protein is CRDPSEKLFF. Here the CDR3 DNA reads TGCAGAGACCCTTCGGAGAAACTGTTTTTT.

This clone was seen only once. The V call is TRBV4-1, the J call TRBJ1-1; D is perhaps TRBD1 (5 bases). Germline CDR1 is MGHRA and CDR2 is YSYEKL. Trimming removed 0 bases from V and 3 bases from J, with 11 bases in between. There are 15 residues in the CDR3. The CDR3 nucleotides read TGCGCCAGCAGCCAAGATCGCAGGGAGGACACTGAAGCTTTCTTT. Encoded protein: CASSQDRREDTEAFF.

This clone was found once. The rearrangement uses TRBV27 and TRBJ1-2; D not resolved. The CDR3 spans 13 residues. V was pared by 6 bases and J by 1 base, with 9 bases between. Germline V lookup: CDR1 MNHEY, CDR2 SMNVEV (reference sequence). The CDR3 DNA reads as TGTGCCAGCAGCCTCCGGTATAACTATGGCTACACCTTC. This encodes CASSLRYNYGYTF.

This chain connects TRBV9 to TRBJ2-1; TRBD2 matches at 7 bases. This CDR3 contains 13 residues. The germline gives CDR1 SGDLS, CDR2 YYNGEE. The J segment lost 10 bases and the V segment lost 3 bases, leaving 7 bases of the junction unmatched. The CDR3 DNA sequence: TGTGCCAGCAGCGCCAGACTAGCCCAGGAGCAGTTCTTC. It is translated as CASSARLAQEQFF. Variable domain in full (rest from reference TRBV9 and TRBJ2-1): DSGVTQTPKHLITATGQRVTLRCSPRSGDLSVYWYQQSLDQGLQFLIQYYNGEERAKGNILERFSAQQFPDLHSELNLSSLELGDSALYFCASSARLAQEQFFGPGTRLTVL.

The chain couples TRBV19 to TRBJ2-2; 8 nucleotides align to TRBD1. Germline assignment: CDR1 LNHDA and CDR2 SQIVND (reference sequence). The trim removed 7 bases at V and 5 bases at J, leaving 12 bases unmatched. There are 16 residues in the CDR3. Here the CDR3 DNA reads TGTGCCAGTACCCGGGCAGGGGGCCTTTGGACCGGGGAGCTGTTTTTT. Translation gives CASTRAGGLWTGELFF.

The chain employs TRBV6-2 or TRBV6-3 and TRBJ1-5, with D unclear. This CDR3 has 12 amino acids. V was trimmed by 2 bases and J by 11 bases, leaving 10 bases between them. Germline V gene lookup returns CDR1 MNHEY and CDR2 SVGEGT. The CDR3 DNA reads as TGTGCCAGCAGTTACGGCCTCCTGTCCCAGCATTTT. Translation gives CASSYGLLSQHF.

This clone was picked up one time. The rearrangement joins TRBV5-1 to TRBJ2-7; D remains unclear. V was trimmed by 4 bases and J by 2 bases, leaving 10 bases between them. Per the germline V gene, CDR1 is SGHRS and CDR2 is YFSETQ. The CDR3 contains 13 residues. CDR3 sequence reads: CASSPPRPYEQYF. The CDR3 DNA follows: TGCGCCAGCAGCCCCCCTAGGCCCTACGAGCAGTACTTC.

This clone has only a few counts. CDR3 amino acids: CAWSHSVDGELFF. CDR3 bases: TGTGCCTGGAGCCATAGCGTAGACGGGGAGCTGTTTTTT. The J gene is TRBJ2-2, the V gene TRBV30; possibly TRBD2 for D (5 bases). Germline V CDR1 and CDR2: GTSNPN, SVGIG (reference sequence). The CDR3 length is 13 residues. The V end was cut by 3 bases, the J end by 7 bases, with 12 bases between.

The CDR3 loop is CASSFQAGRDQPQHF. DNA of the CDR3: TGTGCCAGCAGCTTTCAGGCAGGGAGGGATCAGCCCCAGCATTTT. The V and J genes are TRBV5-5 and TRBJ1-5; a possible D gene is TRBD1 (5 bases). The CDR3 totals 15 residues. Germline assignment: CDR1 SGHKS and CDR2 YYEKEE (reference sequence). The V end lost 2 bases, the J end lost 5 bases, and 14 bases lay between the germline ends.

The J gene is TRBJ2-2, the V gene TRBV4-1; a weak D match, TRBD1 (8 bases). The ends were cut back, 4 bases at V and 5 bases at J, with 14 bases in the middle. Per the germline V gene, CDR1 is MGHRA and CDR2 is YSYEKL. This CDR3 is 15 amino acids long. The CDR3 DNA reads TGCGCCAGCAGCCGCGGACAGGGAGGGACCGGGGAGCTGTTTTTT. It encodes CASSRGQGGTGELFF.

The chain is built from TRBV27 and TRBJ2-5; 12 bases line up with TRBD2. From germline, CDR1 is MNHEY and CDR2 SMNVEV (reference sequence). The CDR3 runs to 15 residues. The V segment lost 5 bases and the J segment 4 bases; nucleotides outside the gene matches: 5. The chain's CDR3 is CASSVRLAGVETQYF. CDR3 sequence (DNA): TGTGCCAGCAGTGTCCGACTAGCGGGAGTAGAGACCCAGTACTTC.

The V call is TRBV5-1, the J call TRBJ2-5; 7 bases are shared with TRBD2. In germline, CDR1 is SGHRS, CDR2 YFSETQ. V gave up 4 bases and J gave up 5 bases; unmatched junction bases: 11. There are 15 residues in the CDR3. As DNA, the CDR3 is TGCGCCAGCAGCCTCCGGGGGGACTCCGGGGAGACCCAGTACTTC. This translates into CASSLRGDSGETQYF.

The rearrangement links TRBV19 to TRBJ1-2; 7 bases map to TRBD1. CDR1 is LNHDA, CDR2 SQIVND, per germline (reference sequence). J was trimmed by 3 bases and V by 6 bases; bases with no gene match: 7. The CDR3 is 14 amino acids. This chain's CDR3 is CASSPTGFHYGYTF. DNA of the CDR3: TGTGCCAGTAGCCCGACAGGGTTCCACTATGGCTACACCTTC.

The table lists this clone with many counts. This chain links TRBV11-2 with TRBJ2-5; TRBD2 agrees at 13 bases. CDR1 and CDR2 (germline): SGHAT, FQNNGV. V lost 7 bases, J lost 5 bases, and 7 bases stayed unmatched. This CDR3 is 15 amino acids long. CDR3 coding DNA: TGTGCCAGCACCGACGGACTAGCGGGAGTCGAGACCCAGTACTTC. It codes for CASTDGLAGVETQYF.